The next 5 T cell receptor beta chains were all read from a single sample in a study of T cells in localized non-small cell lung cancer. The assay was immunoSEQ multiplex PCR, and TCRdb's table has in-frame clones only and misses some. In the table there are almost 4,000 clones, approximately 30% of which are singletons. Sample: lung tumor tissue, taken before any cancer treatment. The receptor source for this set is a man aged 35-69 years with stage II lung adenocarcinoma.

The rearrangement uses TRBV5-1 and TRBJ2-5; D tentatively reads TRBD1 or TRBD2 (5 bases each). Trimming took off 6 bases at V and 2 bases at J, with 17 bases between the two ends. Germline loops: CDR1 SGHRS, CDR2 YFSETQ. The CDR3 is made up of 15 amino acids. CDR3 bases: TGCGCCAGCACCCAATGGTCGGGGACGCAAGAGACCCAGTACTTC. Protein: CASTQWSGTQETQYF.

The genes are TRBV19 and TRBJ1-2; 7 bases map to TRBD1. The CDR3 spans 14 residues. Germline values: CDR1 LNHDA, CDR2 SQIVND (reference sequence). Trimming cost V 2 bases and J 4 bases; bases outside gene matches: 4. For the CDR3, the DNA is TGTGCCAGTAGTATAAGGGGGCGCAGCTATGGCTACACCTTC. Residues: CASSIRGRSYGYTF.

The rearrangement uses TRBV18 and TRBJ1-6; a possible D gene is TRBD1 (5 bases). V dropped 4 bases and J dropped 9 bases, with 10 bases sitting between them. CDR3 length: 13 amino acids. Germline V gene lookup returns CDR1 KGHSH and CDR2 LQKENI. The CDR3 loop is CASSQGKGSPLHF. The CDR3 DNA reads TGTGCCAGCTCACAGGGGAAAGGTTCACCCCTCCACTTT.

The rearrangement uses TRBV6-7 and TRBJ2-5; 9 bases are shared with TRBD1. TRBV6-7 is placed among ORFs of uncertain function. Trimming removed 5 bases from V and 1 base from J; junction bases left unmatched: 8. The CDR3 has 16 residues. Here the CDR3 DNA reads TGTGCCAGCAGTGTTTCCGGGACAGGGCCCCAAGAGACCCAGTACTTC. Protein sequence: CASSVSGTGPQETQYF.

By frequency in the sample, this clone is medium-sized (0.01 to 0.1%). The V call is TRBV9, the J call TRBJ2-3; 7 nucleotides match TRBD2. CDR3 length equals 17 residues. The germline CDR1 and CDR2 sequences are SGDLS and YYNGEE. V shed 4 bases and J 8 bases; nucleotides not matched to a gene: 19. CDR3: CASSSLPGGLNSFTQYF. CDR3 nucleotide sequence: TGTGCCAGCAGCTCCCTACCCGGGGGACTAAACTCCTTTACGCAGTATTTT.